Below, 29 T cell receptor beta chains from the same sample are listed, as sequenced in a study of blood T cell dynamics during melanoma immunotherapy. Assay: immunoSEQ multiplex PCR; the TCRdb copy retains only in-frame clones and omits some. The sample carries some 15,000 clones, roughly 90% recorded once. Stated time point: pre-treatment baseline. Source: blood, taken from a patient treated with checkpoint blockade. Receptors originate from a human donor with melanoma.

The chain links TRBV19 to TRBJ1-4; D ambiguous. The CDR3 consists of 13 residues. Germline V CDR1 and CDR2: LNHDA, SQIVND (reference sequence). V shed 7 bases and J shed 8 bases, with 14 bases lying between them. The CDR3 sequence: CASTPGGLEKLFF. The CDR3 DNA sequence: TGTGCCAGTACCCCGGGCGGACTCGAAAAACTGTTTTTT.

The chain uses TRBV9 and TRBJ2-1, with D maybe TRBD2 (6 bases). CDR3 length: 16 amino acids. Germline CDR1 SGDLS, CDR2 YYNGEE. Deletions cut 3 bases from V and 3 bases from J, with 16 bases between. The CDR3 loop is CASSAIGGGFYNEQFF. The DNA of the CDR3 is TGTGCCAGCAGCGCCATCGGGGGTGGTTTCTACAATGAGCAGTTCTTC. Full variable domain (outside the CDR3, taken from reference TRBV9 and TRBJ2-1): DSGVTQTPKHLITATGQRVTLRCSPRSGDLSVYWYQQSLDQGLQFLIQYYNGEERAKGNILERFSAQQFPDLHSELNLSSLELGDSALYFCASSAIGGGFYNEQFFGPGTRLTVL.

The rearrangement links TRBV5-1 to TRBJ2-7; 8 nucleotides line up with TRBD1. V gave up 4 bases and J gave up 4 bases; unmatched junction bases: 7. The germline V gene encodes CDR1 SGHRS and CDR2 YFSETQ. The CDR3 sequence is 14 residues long. The CDR3 DNA sequence: TGCGCCAGCAGCGCCGGACAGGGTTGGTACGAGCAGTACTTC. Amino acids: CASSAGQGWYEQYF.

This clone was seen only once. The chain has TRBV6-1 and TRBJ2-7, with 12 nucleotides matching TRBD1. This CDR3 is 15 amino acids long. J was trimmed by 5 bases and V by 7 bases; bases with no gene match: 9. Germline V lookup: CDR1 MNHNS, CDR2 SASEGT. The CDR3 protein is CASTPGDRGQDEQYF. The CDR3 DNA is TGTGCCAGCACCCCGGGGGACAGGGGGCAGGACGAGCAGTACTTC.

The chain joins TRBV7-3 to TRBJ2-1; D perhaps matches TRBD1 (5 bases). The CDR3 is 15 residues long. Germline assignment: CDR1 SGHTA and CDR2 FQGTGA. V lost 1 base to trimming and J lost 6 bases, with 13 bases between them. CDR3: CASSLRQGPGNEQFF. The CDR3 region has the DNA TGTGCCAGCAGCTTAAGGCAGGGTCCTGGCAATGAGCAGTTCTTC. Looking up the rest from reference TRBV7-3 and TRBJ2-1 gives the full variable domain: GAGVSQTPSNKVTEKGKYVELRCDPISGHTALYWYRQSLGQGPEFLIYFQGTGAADDSGLPNDRFFAVRPEGSVSTLKIQRTERGDSAVYLCASSLRQGPGNEQFFGPGTRLTVL.

There are a few counts of this clone. DNA of the CDR3: TGTGCCAGCAGCTTAGGGTTCGGGGGCACCCTCCACTTT. It yields the protein CASSLGFGGTLHF. The J gene is TRBJ1-6, the V gene TRBV11-3; D possibly corresponds to TRBD1 (6 bases). CDR3 length: 13 residues. Trimming removed 1 base at V and 14 bases at J, with 12 bases between. Germline V gene data show CDR1 as SGHNT and CDR2 as YENEEA. The whole variable domain, remainder taken from reference TRBV11-3 and TRBJ1-6, is EAGVVQSPRYKIIEKKQPVAFWCNPISGHNTLYWYLQNLGQGPELLIRYENEEAVDDSQLPKDRFSAERLKGVDSTLKIQPAELGDSAVYLCASSLGFGGTLHFGNGTRLTVT.

The CDR3 coding sequence is TGTGCCAGCAGCCAAGGCTCCAGCTATGGCTACACCTTC. As protein: CASSQGSSYGYTF. The chain combines TRBV14 with TRBJ1-2; D remains unclear. CDR1 SGHDN and CDR2 FVKESK come from the germline V gene. Trimming took 1 base from V and 4 from J, leaving 7 bases between them. This CDR3 spans 13 amino acids.

This clone has a handful of counts. The chain combines TRBV10-1 with TRBJ1-1, with D uncertain. V lost 4 bases and J 1 base, leaving 7 bases between the germline ends. The CDR3 sequence is 13 residues long. The germline CDR1 and CDR2 sequences are WNHNN and SYGVQD (reference sequence). The CDR3 spells CASSVTANTEAFF. The CDR3 bases are TGCGCCAGCAGTGTCACAGCGAACACTGAAGCTTTCTTT.

The rearrangement links TRBV6-1 to TRBJ1-3; D remains ambiguous. Per the germline V gene, CDR1 is MNHNS and CDR2 is SASEGT. The ends were cut back, 0 bases at V and 1 base at J, with 7 bases in the middle. The CDR3 is 15 residues long. CDR3 residues: CASSEAMKSGNTIYF. The CDR3 DNA reads TGTGCCAGCAGTGAAGCTATGAAGTCTGGAAACACCATATATTTT.

The CDR3 region is CASSYGGISNTEAFF. CDR3 coding DNA: TGTGCCAGCAGTTACGGCGGGATATCGAACACTGAAGCTTTCTTT. The chain is built from TRBV6-6 and TRBJ1-1; unclear D gene. The CDR3 runs to 15 residues. The V gene lost 2 bases and the J gene lost 1 base, with 11 bases spanning the gap. CDR1 and CDR2 (germline): MNHNY, SVGAGI (reference sequence).

The J gene is TRBJ1-1, the V gene TRBV6-5; possibly TRBD1 for D (6 bases). The length of the CDR3 is 14 residues. The germline gives CDR1 MNHEY, CDR2 SVGAGI. Trimming removed 5 bases from V and 4 bases from J, with 14 bases in between. CDR3 residues: CASSRPGAVTEAFF. CDR3 nucleotides: TGTGCCAGCAGTCGACCAGGGGCCGTCACTGAAGCTTTCTTT.

The J gene is TRBJ2-2, the V gene TRBV4-1, with 9 bases aligning to TRBD1. The length of the CDR3 is 18 residues. V was clipped by 4 bases and J by 5 bases; unmatched bases: 14. Germline CDR1 MGHRA, CDR2 YSYEKL. CDR3 sequence reads: CASSLIPGTGTGTGELFF. As DNA, the CDR3 is TGCGCCAGCAGCCTCATTCCCGGGACAGGGACGGGAACCGGGGAGCTGTTTTTT.

The rearrangement links TRBV29-1 to TRBJ2-1, with TRBD1 matching 7 bases. J was trimmed by 6 bases and V by 3 bases; bases with no gene match: 11. This CDR3 is 15 amino acids long. From germline, CDR1 is SQVTM and CDR2 ANQGSEA. The DNA for the CDR3 is TGCAGCGTTGACCCGGGACAGCTGAGGGGCAATGAGCAGTTCTTC. It is translated as CSVDPGQLRGNEQFF.

This clone has only one observation. The chain uses TRBV27 and TRBJ1-1; a weak D match, TRBD1 (5 bases). Per the germline V gene, CDR1 is MNHEY and CDR2 is SMNVEV (reference sequence). The CDR3 contains 15 residues. The germline V and J ends were trimmed by 5 bases and 6 bases, with 19 bases remaining between them. The CDR3, as DNA: TGTGCCAGCAGTAAAGGACGCCAGGGTGGCTCTGAAGCTTTCTTT. Translated, it gives CASSKGRQGGSEAFF.

The gene calls are TRBV4-1 and TRBJ1-6; 7 positions agree with TRBD1. V shed 9 bases and J 7 bases; nucleotides not matched to a gene: 6. The CDR3 sequence is 13 residues long. Looked up from germline, CDR1 is MGHRA and CDR2 is YSYEKL. CDR3 in amino acids: CARLETGNSPLHF. The CDR3 region has the DNA TGCGCCAGACTCGAGACAGGGAATTCACCCCTCCACTTT.

The chain has TRBV19 and TRBJ2-7; D remains ambiguous. This CDR3 spans 15 amino acids. V lost 1 base and J lost 2, with 12 bases in between. The germline V gene encodes CDR1 LNHDA and CDR2 SQIVND (reference sequence). This chain's CDR3 is CASSIGVGNTYEQYF. In DNA, the CDR3 is TGTGCCAGTAGTATAGGAGTAGGGAATACCTACGAGCAGTACTTC.

The chain couples TRBV4-2 to TRBJ1-3; perhaps TRBD1 as D (6 bases). CDR1 and CDR2 (germline): LGHNA, YNFKEQ. The CDR3 contains 15 residues. V gave up 0 bases and J gave up 7 bases, with 13 bases separating them. Written as DNA, the CDR3 is TGTGCCAGCAGCCAAGATCTAGGACAGACGAACACCATATATTTT. The encoded protein is CASSQDLGQTNTIYF.

The chain joins TRBV4-1 to TRBJ1-5, with a weak D call TRBD1 (6 bases). V lost 1 base and J lost 1, with 8 bases in between. The CDR3 runs 15 residues. The germline V gene has CDR1 MGHRA and CDR2 YSYEKL. CDR3 sequence (DNA): TGCGCCAGCAGCCAAGCCCAGGGGAGCAATCAGCCCCAGCATTTT. Protein sequence: CASSQAQGSNQPQHF.

The rearrangement links TRBV30 to TRBJ2-2, with D uncertain. The CDR3 is 14 amino acids. Germline loops: CDR1 GTSNPN, CDR2 SVGIG (reference sequence). V was shortened by 0 bases and J by 5 bases, with 10 bases between the two germline ends. The CDR3 nucleotides are TGTGCCTGGAGTGTACCCTTCGGGACCGGGGAGCTGTTTTTT. Translation gives CAWSVPFGTGELFF.

V gene TRBV7-2 combines with J gene TRBJ2-3, with D perhaps being TRBD1 or TRBD2 (5 bases each). Germline CDR1 and CDR2: SGHTA and FQGNSA. Trimming cost V 2 bases and J 6 bases, with 12 bases left between them. The CDR3 spans 14 residues. CDR3 loop: CASSLNQWGDTQYF. CDR3 nucleotide sequence: TGTGCCAGCAGCTTAAACCAGTGGGGGGATACGCAGTATTTT.

Written as DNA, the CDR3 is TGTGCTAGTGGCTTCGACCTGACAGGGGGCAAAAGAAACACTGAAGCTTTCTTT. Amino acids: CASGFDLTGGKRNTEAFF. V usage is TRBV12-5 and J usage is TRBJ1-1; 10 nucleotides align to TRBD1. V lost 6 bases to trimming and J lost 2 bases; unmatched junction nucleotides: 15. This CDR3 spans 18 amino acids. CDR1 is LGHNT, CDR2 FRNRAP, per germline.

This clone is a singleton in its sample. The chain combines TRBV5-4 with TRBJ2-3; 8 bases map to TRBD2. The CDR3 has 16 residues. Germline V gives CDR1 SGHNT, CDR2 YYREEE (reference sequence). The junction had 6 bases not matched to a gene; V was cut back by 2 bases and J by 1 base. The CDR3 DNA follows: TGTGCCAGCAGCTTCGTTGACGGGAGGGGCACAGATACGCAGTATTTT. Translation gives CASSFVDGRGTDTQYF.

The genes are TRBV14 and TRBJ2-1, with TRBD2 as a possible D gene (5 bases). Per germline, CDR1 SGHDN and CDR2 FVKESK. This CDR3 region has 15 residues. V was cut by 4 bases and J by 6 bases, with 16 bases left in between. The CDR3 sequence: CASSPSGVKINEQFF. DNA for the CDR3: TGTGCCAGCAGCCCCAGCGGAGTTAAAATCAATGAGCAGTTCTTC.

The chain has TRBV9 and TRBJ2-1; D perhaps matches TRBD2 (5 bases). Germline lookup yields CDR1 SGDLS and CDR2 YYNGEE. Trimming cost V 0 bases and J 2 bases, with 18 bases left between them. The CDR3 consists of 18 residues. In DNA, the CDR3 is TGTGCCAGCAGCGTAGGAGGAGGTAGAAGCTTGCCCTACAATGAGCAGTTCTTC. This translates into CASSVGGGRSLPYNEQFF.

J is TRBJ2-7 and V is TRBV4-3, with 9 bases fitting TRBD1. This CDR3 has 14 amino acids. The ends lost 4 bases at V and 2 bases at J; junction bases unmatched: 3. Germline V gene sequence: CDR1 LGHNA, CDR2 YSLEER. The CDR3: CASSPGQGTYEQYF. DNA for the CDR3: TGCGCCAGCAGCCCGGGACAGGGTACCTACGAGCAGTACTTC.

The table lists this clone with a count of one. The chain is built from TRBV11-2 and TRBJ2-3, with D maybe TRBD2 (6 bases). The V gene's germline CDR1 is SGHAT and CDR2 FQNNGV. The CDR3 spans 15 residues. The V and J ends lost 1 base and 4 bases respectively, with 12 bases between them. CDR3 in DNA: TGTGCCAGCAGCTTAGTGGGGGACTCGGCAGATACGCAGTATTTT. Residues: CASSLVGDSADTQYF.

The chain uses TRBV9 and TRBJ1-4; 8 bases map to TRBD1. V shed 4 bases, J shed 8 bases, and the junction held 7 bases outside the gene matches. The germline V gene encodes CDR1 SGDLS and CDR2 YYNGEE. This CDR3 contains 14 residues. CDR3 amino acids: CASSSGQGGEKLFF. The CDR3 nucleotides are TGTGCCAGCAGCTCTGGACAGGGAGGGGAAAAACTGTTTTTT.

The chain links TRBV28 to TRBJ1-5; no reliable D call. Germline CDR1 MDHEN, CDR2 SYDVKM. This CDR3 has 13 residues. V lost 6 bases and J lost 0, with 6 bases in between. CDR3 region: CASRPHSNQPQHF. CDR3 DNA: TGTGCCAGCAGGCCACATAGCAATCAGCCCCAGCATTTT.

In its sample, this clone was seen a few times. The rearrangement joins TRBV7-8 to TRBJ2-7, with 9 bases identical to TRBD1. Per germline, CDR1 SGHVS and CDR2 FQNEAQ. Trimming removed 4 bases from V and 5 bases from J; junction bases left unmatched: 9. This CDR3 has 15 amino acids. The CDR3 protein is CASSSHRGPLDEQYF. The CDR3 nucleotides are TGTGCCAGCAGCTCCCACAGGGGGCCCCTAGACGAGCAGTACTTC.